The table lists the clone carrying this T cell receptor beta chain with a count of one. Antigen unknown. CD8 cells regarded as naive lacked CD45RO, were positively chosen for CCR7, and omitted terminally differentiated effector memory CD45RA+ cells. The CDR3 is 16 residues long. V lost 5 bases, J lost 5 bases, and 10 bases stayed unmatched. Germline CDR1 is SGHVS and CDR2 is FQNEAQ. This record comes from a study of shared clonotypes between healthy human individuals. Study conclusions and caveats: Researchers found naive subsets generally carried larger estimated richness than memory subsets. Donors were few, which limited the genetic and exposure-history diversity represented.

The authors loaded roughly 200 ng DNA, 27,000 or so T cell genomes, into sorted-subset replicate PCRs. Using immunoSEQ multiplex PCR, the repertoire was profiled, and TCRdb retains in-frame clones only, with some absent. The sample holds nearly 2 million clones, just under 95% seen once. The chain has TRBV7-8 and TRBJ2-1, with 9 bases fitting TRBD1. The receptor's source is a man between 18 and 35 years old in good health. Sequencing was performed on naive CD8+ T cells sorted from blood. The CDR3 region has the DNA TGTGCCAGCAGCCCCACCACCGGGACAGGGAACAATGAGCAGTTCTTC. It encodes CASSPTTGTGNNEQFF.